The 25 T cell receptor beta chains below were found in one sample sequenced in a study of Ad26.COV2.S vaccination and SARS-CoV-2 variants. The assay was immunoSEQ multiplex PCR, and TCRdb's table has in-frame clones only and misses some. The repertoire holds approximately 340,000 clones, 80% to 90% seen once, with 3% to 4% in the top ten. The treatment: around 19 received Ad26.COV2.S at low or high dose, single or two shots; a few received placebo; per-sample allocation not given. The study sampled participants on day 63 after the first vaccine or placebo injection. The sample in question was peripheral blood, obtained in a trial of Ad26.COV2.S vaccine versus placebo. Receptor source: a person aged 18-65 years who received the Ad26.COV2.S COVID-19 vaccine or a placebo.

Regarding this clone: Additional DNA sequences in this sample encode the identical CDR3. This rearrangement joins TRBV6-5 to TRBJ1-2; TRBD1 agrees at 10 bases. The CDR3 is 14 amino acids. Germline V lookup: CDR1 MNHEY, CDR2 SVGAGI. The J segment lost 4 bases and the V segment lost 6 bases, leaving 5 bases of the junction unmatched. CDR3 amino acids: CASSYRDRGYGYTF. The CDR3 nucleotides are TGTGCCAGCAGCTACCGGGACAGGGGCTATGGCTACACCTTC.

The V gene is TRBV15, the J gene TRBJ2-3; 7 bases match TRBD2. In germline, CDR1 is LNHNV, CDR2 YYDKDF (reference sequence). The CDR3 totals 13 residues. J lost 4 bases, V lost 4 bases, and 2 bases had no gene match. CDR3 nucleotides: TGTGCCACCAGCAAGGGAGGGGCAGATACGCAGTATTTT. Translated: CATSKGGADTQYF.

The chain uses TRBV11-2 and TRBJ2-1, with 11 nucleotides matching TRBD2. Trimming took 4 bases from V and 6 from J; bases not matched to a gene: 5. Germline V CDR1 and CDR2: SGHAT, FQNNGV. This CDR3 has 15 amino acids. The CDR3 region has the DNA TGTGCCAGCAGCTCAGGGACTAGCGGCCCCAATGAGCAGTTCTTC. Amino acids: CASSSGTSGPNEQFF.

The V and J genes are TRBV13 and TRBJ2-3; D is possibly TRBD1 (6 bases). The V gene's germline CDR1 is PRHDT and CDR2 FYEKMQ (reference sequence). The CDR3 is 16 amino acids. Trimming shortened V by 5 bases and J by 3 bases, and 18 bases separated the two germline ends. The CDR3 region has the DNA TGTGCCAGCAGCCAAACTACAGGGAGCAAGACAGATACGCAGTATTTT. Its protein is CASSQTTGSKTDTQYF. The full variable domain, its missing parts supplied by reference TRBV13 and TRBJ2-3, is AAGVIQSPRHLIKEKRETATLKCYPIPRHDTVYWYQQGPGQDPQFLISFYEKMQSDKGSIPDRFSAQQFSDYHSELNMSSLELGDSALYFCASSQTTGSKTDTQYFGPGTRLTVL.

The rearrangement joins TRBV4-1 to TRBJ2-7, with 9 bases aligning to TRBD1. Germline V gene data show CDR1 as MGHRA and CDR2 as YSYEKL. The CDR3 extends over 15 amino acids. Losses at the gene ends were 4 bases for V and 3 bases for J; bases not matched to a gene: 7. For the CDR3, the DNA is TGCGCCAGCAGCCCCCCGGACAGGGGAAACTACGAGCAGTACTTC. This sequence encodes CASSPPDRGNYEQYF.

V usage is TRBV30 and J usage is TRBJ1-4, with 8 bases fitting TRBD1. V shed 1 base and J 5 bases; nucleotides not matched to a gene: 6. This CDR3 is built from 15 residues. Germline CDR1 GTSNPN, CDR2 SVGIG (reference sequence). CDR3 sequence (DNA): TGTGCCTGGAGTGGCATAACAGGGGGGAATGAAAAACTGTTTTTT. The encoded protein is CAWSGITGGNEKLFF.

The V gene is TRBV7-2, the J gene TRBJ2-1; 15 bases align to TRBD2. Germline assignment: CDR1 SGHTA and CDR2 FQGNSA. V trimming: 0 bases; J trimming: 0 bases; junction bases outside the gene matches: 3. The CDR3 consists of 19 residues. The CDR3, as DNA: TGTGCCAGCAGCTTAGCCGGGACTAGCGGGAGGAGCTCCTACAATGAGCAGTTCTTC. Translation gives CASSLAGTSGRSSYNEQFF.

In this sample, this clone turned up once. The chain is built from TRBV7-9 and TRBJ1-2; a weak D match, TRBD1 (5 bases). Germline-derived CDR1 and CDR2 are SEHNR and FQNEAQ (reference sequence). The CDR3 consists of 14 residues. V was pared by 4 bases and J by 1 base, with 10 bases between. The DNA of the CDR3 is TGTGCCAGCAGCTCCACCGACAGTAACTATGGCTACACCTTC. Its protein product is CASSSTDSNYGYTF.

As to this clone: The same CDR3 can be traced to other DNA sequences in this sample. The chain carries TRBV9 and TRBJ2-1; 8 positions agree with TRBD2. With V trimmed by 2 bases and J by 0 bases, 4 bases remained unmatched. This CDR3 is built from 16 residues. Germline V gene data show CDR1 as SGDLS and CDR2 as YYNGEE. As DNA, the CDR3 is TGTGCCAGCAGCGTGTTAAGCGGGAGCTCCTACAATGAGCAGTTCTTC. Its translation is CASSVLSGSSYNEQFF.

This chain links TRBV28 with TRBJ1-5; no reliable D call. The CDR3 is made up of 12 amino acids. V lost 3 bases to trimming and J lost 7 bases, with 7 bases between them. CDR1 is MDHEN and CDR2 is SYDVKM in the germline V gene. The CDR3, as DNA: TGTGCCAGCAGTTTCGTCGGACAGCCCCAGCATTTT. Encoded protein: CASSFVGQPQHF.

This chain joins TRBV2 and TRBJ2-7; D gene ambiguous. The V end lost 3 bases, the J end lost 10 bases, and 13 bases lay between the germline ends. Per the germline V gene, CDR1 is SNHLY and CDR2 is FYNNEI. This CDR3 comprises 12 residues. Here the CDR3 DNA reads TGTGCCAGCAGTGAGTTTAACCACTACCAGTACTTC. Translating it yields CASSEFNHYQYF. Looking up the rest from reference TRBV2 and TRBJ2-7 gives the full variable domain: EPEVTQTPSHQVTQMGQEVILRCVPISNHLYFYWYRQILGQKVEFLVSFYNNEISEKSEIFDDQFSVERPDGSNFTLKIRSTKLEDSAMYFCASSEFNHYQYFGPGTRLTVT.

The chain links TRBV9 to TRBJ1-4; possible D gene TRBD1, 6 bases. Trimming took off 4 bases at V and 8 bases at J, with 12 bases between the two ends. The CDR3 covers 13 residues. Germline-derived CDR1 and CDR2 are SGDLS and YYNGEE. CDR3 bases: TGTGCCAGCAGCCCCCCAGGGGCAGAAAAACTGTTTTTT. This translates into CASSPPGAEKLFF.

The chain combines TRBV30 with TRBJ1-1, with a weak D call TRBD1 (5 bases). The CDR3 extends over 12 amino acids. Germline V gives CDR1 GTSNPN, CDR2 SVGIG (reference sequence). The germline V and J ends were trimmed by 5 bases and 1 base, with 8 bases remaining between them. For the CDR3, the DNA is TGTGCCTGGGACAGAACGAACACTGAAGCTTTCTTT. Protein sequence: CAWDRTNTEAFF.

The CDR3 sequence: CASSQQGWANVLTF. The CDR3 nucleotides read TGTGCCAGCAGCCAGCAGGGTTGGGCCAACGTCCTGACTTTC. The V call is TRBV7-2, the J call TRBJ2-6, with D tentatively TRBD1 (5 bases). The V end was cut by 5 bases, the J end by 5 bases, with 10 bases between. From germline, CDR1 is SGHTA and CDR2 FQGNSA. The CDR3 consists of 14 residues.

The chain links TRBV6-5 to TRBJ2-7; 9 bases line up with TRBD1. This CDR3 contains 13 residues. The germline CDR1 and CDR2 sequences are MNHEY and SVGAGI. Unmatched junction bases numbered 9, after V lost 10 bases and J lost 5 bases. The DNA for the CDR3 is TGTGCCACGCGCGGGACAGGGATCAACGAGCAGTACTTC. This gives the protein CATRGTGINEQYF.

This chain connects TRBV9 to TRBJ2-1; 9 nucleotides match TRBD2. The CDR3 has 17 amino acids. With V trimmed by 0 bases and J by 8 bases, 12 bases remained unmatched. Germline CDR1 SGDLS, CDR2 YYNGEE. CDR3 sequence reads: CASSVATGVAGAHEQFF. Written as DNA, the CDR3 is TGTGCCAGCAGCGTAGCTACCGGGGTAGCGGGAGCCCATGAGCAGTTCTTC. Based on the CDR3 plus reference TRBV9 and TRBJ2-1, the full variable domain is DSGVTQTPKHLITATGQRVTLRCSPRSGDLSVYWYQQSLDQGLQFLIQYYNGEERAKGNILERFSAQQFPDLHSELNLSSLELGDSALYFCASSVATGVAGAHEQFFGPGTRLTVL.

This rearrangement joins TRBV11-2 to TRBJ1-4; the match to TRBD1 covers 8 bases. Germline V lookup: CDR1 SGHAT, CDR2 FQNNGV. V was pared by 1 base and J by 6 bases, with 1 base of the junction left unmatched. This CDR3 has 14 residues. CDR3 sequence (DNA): TGTGCCAGCAGCTTAGGACAGGGGTATGAAAAACTGTTTTTT. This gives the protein CASSLGQGYEKLFF.

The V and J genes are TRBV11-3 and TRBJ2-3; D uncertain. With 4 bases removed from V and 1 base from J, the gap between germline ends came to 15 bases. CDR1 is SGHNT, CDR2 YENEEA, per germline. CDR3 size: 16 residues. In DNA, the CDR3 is TGTGCCAGCAGCTCCGGGTTAAGTGCGGGCACAGATACGCAGTATTTT. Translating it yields CASSSGLSAGTDTQYF.

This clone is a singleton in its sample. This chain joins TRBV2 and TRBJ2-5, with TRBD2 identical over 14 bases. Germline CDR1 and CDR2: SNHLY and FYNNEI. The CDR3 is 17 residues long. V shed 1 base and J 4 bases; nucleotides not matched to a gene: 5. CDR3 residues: CASSEGWTSGGRETQYF. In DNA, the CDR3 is TGTGCCAGCAGTGAAGGCTGGACTAGCGGGGGGAGAGAGACCCAGTACTTC.

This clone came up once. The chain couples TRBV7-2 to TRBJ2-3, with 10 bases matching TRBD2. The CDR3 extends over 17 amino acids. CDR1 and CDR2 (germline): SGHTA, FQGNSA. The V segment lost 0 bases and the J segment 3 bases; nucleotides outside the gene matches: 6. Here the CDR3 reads CASSLATLAGVTDTQYF. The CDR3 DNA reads TGTGCCAGCAGCTTAGCCACCCTAGCGGGAGTAACAGATACGCAGTATTTT.

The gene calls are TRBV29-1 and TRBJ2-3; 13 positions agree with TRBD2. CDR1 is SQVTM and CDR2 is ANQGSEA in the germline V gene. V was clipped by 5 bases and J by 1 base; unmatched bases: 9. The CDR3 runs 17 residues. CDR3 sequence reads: CSVSRLAGGVGTDTQYF. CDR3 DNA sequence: TGCAGCGTTTCTCGACTAGCGGGGGGAGTCGGCACAGATACGCAGTATTTT.

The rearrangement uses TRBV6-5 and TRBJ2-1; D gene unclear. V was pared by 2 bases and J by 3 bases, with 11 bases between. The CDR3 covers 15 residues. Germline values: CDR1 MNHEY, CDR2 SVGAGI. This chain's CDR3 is CASSYGLRNYNEQFF. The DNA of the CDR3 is TGTGCCAGCAGTTACGGGCTCCGGAACTACAATGAGCAGTTCTTC.

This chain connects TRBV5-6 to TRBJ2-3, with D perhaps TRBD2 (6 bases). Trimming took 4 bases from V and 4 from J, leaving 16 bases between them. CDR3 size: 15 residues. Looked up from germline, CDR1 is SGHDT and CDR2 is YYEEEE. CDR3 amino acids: CASSPIGGQADTQYF. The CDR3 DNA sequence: TGTGCCAGCAGCCCTATAGGAGGGCAGGCAGATACGCAGTATTTT.

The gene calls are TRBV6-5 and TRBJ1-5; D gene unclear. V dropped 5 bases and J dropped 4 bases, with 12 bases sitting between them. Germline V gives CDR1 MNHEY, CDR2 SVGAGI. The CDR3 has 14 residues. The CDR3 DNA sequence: TGTGCCAGCAGTCTCGGTATGGGGAATCAGCCCCAGCATTTT. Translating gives CASSLGMGNQPQHF.

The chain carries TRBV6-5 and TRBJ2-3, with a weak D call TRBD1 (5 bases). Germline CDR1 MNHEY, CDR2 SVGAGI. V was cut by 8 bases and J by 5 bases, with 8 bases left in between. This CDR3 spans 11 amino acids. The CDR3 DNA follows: TGTGCCAGCGCAAGGGGAGATACGCAGTATTTT. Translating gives CASARGDTQYF.